This TCR beta chain comes out of a study of radiation and T cells in renal cell carcinoma. This clone was seen more than once but under ten times. Per the germline V gene, CDR1 is SGHTA and CDR2 is FQGNSA. The CDR3 runs 13 residues. V was pared by 4 bases and J by 3 bases, with 7 bases between. TCRdb's copy holds only in-frame clones and misses some; the assay was immunoSEQ multiplex PCR. This sample has 150,000 to 190,000 clones; approximately 90% occur once, and the top ten carry 10% to 15%. This sample's time point: blood 2 weeks post-SBRT. Sample treatment: 15 Gy SBRT to primary tumor, nephrectomy 4 weeks later. Serial blood draws occurred at baseline and 2 and 4 weeks post-SBRT.

This receptor was taken from a woman aged 50 to 65 with renal cell carcinoma. The chain combines TRBV7-2 with TRBJ1-5, with D hard to call. The sequencing used blood, collected from a patient whose treatment included radiotherapy and nephrectomy. The CDR3 region is CASSSYLNQPQHF. The CDR3 region has the DNA TGTGCCAGCAGCTCATATCTCAATCAGCCCCAGCATTTT.